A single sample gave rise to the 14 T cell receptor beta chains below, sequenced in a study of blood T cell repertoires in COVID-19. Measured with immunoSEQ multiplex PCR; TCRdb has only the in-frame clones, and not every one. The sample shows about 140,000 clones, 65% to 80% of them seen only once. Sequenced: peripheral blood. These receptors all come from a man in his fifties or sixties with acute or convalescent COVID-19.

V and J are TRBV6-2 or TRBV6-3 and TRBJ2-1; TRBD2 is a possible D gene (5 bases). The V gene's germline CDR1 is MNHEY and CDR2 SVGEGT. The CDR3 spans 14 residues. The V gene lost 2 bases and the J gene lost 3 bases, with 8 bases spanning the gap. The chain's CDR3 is CASSYGGGYNEQFF. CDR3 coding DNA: TGTGCCAGCAGTTACGGCGGAGGCTACAATGAGCAGTTCTTC.

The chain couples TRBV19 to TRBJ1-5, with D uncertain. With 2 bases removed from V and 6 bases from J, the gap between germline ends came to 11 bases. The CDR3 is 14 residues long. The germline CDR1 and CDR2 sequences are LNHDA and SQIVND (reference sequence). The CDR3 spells CASSIKARGQPQHF. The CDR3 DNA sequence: TGTGCCAGTAGTATAAAGGCCCGGGGTCAGCCCCAGCATTTT.

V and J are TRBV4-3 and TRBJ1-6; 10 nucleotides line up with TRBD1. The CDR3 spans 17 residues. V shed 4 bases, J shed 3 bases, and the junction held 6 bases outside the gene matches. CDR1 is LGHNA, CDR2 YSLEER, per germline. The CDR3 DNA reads TGCGCCAGCAGCCGAGCTCGGACAGGGGGCTATAATTCACCCCTCCACTTT. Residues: CASSRARTGGYNSPLHF.

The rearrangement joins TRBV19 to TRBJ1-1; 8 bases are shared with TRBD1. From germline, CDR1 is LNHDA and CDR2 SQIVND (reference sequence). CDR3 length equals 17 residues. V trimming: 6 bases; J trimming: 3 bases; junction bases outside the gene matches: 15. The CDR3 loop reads CASRAQGASVTHTEAFF. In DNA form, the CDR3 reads TGTGCCAGTAGGGCGCAGGGGGCGAGTGTGACGCACACTGAAGCTTTCTTT.

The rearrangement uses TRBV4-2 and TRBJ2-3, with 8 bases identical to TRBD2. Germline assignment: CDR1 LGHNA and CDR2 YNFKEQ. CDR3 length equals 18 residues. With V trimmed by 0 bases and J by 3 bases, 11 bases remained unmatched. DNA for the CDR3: TGTGCCAGCAGCCAAGATTGGAGTAGCGGGATGGGGACAGATACGCAGTATTTT. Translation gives CASSQDWSSGMGTDTQYF.

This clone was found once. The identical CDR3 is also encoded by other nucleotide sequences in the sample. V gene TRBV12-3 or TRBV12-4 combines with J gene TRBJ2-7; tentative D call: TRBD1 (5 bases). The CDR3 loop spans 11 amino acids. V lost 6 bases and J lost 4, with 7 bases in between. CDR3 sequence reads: CASSPGYEQYF. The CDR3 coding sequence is TGTGCCAGCAGCCCAGGGTACGAGCAGTACTTC.

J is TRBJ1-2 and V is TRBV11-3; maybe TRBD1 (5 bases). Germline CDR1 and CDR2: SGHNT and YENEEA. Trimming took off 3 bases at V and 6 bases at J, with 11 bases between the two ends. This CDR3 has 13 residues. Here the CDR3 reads CASSLDQGNGYTF. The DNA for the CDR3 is TGTGCCAGCAGCTTGGACCAGGGAAATGGCTACACCTTC.

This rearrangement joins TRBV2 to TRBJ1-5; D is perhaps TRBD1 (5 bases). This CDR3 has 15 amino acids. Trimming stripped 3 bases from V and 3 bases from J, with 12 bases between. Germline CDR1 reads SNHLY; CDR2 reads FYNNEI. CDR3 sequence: CASSEYLGDNQPQHF. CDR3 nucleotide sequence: TGTGCCAGCAGTGAGTATTTAGGGGACAATCAGCCCCAGCATTTT.

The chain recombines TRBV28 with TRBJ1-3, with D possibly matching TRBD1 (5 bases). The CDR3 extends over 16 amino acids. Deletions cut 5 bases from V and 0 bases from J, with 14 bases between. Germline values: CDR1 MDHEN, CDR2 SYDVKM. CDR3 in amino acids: CASSGTGLHSGNTIYF. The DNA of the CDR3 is TGTGCCAGCAGTGGTACGGGACTCCACTCTGGAAACACCATATATTTT.

CDR3 in amino acids: CASSPMTGGGEKLFF. DNA of the CDR3: TGTGCCAGCAGCCCGATGACAGGGGGCGGTGAAAAACTGTTTTTT. V gene TRBV3-1 (or the pseudogene TRBV3-2) combines with J gene TRBJ1-4; 10 nucleotides match TRBD1. With 4 bases clipped from V and 7 bases from J, the junction kept 6 bases outside the gene matches. There are 15 residues in the CDR3. Germline CDR1 LGHDT, CDR2 YNNKEL (reference sequence).

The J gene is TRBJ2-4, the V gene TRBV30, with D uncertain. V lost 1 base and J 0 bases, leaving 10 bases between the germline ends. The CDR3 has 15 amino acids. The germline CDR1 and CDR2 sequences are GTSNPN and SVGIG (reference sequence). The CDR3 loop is CAWSAPRVAKNIQYF. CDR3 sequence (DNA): TGTGCCTGGAGTGCCCCCCGGGTAGCCAAAAACATTCAGTACTTC.

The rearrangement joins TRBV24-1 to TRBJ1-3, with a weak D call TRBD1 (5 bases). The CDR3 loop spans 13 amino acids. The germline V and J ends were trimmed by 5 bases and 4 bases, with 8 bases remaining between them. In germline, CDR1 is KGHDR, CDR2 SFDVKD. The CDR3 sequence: CATSASGGNTIYF. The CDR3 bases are TGTGCCACCAGTGCCTCAGGGGGAAACACCATATATTTT.

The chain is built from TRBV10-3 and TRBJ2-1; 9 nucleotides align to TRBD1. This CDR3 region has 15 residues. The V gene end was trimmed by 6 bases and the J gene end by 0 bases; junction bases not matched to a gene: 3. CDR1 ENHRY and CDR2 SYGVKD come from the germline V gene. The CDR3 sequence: CAIRDRGTSYNEQFF. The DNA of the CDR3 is TGTGCCATCAGAGACAGGGGGACCTCCTACAATGAGCAGTTCTTC.

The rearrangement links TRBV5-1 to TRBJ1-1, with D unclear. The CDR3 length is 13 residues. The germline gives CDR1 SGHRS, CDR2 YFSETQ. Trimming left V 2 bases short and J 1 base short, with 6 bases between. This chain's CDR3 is CASSFIRNTEAFF. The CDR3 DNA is TGCGCCAGCAGCTTCATCAGGAACACTGAAGCTTTCTTT.